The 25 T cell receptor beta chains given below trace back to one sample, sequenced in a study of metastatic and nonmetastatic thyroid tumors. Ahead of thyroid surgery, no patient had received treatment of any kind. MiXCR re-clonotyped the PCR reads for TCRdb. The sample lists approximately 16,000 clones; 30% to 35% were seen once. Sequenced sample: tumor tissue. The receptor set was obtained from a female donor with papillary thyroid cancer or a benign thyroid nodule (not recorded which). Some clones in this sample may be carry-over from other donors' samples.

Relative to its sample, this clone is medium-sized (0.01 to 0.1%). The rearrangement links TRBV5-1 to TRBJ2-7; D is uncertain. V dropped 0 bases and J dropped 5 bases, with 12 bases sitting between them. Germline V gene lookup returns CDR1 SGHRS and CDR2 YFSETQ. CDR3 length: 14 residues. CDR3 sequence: CASSLDLGFDEQYF. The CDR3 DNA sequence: TGCGCCAGCAGCTTGGATCTGGGTTTCGACGAGCAGTACTTC.

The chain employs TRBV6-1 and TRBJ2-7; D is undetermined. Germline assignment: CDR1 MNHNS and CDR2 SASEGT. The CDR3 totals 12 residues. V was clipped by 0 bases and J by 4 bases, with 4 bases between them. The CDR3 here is CASSEARYEQYF. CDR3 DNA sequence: TGTGCCAGCAGTGAAGCGCGATACGAGCAGTACTTC.

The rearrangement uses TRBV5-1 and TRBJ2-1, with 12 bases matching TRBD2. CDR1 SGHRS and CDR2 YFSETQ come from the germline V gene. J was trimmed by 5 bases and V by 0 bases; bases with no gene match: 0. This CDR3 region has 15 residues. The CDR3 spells CASSLGTSGNNEQFF. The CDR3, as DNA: TGCGCCAGCAGCTTGGGGACTAGCGGGAACAATGAGCAGTTCTTC.

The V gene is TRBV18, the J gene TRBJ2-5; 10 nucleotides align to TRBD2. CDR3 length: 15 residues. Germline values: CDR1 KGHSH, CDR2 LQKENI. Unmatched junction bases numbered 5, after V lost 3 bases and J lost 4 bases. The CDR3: CASSPLAGGSETQYF. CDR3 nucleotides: TGTGCCAGCTCACCCTTAGCGGGAGGATCAGAGACCCAGTACTTC.

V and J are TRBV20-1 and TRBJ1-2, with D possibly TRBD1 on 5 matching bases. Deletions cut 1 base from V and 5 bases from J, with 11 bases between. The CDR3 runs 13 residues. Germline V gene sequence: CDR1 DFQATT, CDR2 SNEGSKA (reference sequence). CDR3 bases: TGCAGTGCTAGAGCTAAGGAGGGGTATGGCTACACCTTC. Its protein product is CSARAKEGYGYTF.

CDR3 sequence: CASSHLPGEAFF. CDR3 DNA sequence: TGTGCCAGCAGCCACCTTCCCGGAGAGGCTTTCTTT. J is TRBJ1-1 and V is TRBV4-2; no reliable D call. The germline V gene has CDR1 LGHNA and CDR2 YNFKEQ. This CDR3 comprises 12 residues. V dropped 3 bases and J dropped 11 bases, with 13 bases sitting between them.

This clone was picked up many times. CDR3 protein: CASSQEVYGYTF. CDR3 nucleotides: TGTGCCAGCAGCCAAGAGGTCTATGGCTACACCTTC. V is TRBV3-1 and J is TRBJ1-2; the D is unclear. Trimming removed 0 bases from V and 4 bases from J, with 3 bases in between. Looked up from germline, CDR1 is LGHDT and CDR2 is YNNKEL (reference sequence). The CDR3 covers 12 residues.

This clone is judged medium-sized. In DNA, the CDR3 is TGTGCCAGCAGCTTGGTACTAGCGGGGGGGTATGAGCAGTTCTTC. It encodes CASSLVLAGGYEQFF. The chain links TRBV7-2 to TRBJ2-1; 13 nucleotides line up with TRBD2. The CDR3 covers 15 residues. CDR1 and CDR2 from the germline V gene are SGHTA and FQGNSA. Trimming cost V 3 bases and J 8 bases; bases outside gene matches: 4.

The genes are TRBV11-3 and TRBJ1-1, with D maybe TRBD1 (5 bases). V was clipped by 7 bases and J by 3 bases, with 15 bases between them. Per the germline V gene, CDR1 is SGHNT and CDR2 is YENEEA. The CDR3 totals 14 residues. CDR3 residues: CASNRQGPYTEAFF. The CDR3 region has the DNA TGTGCCAGCAACCGCCAGGGTCCATACACTGAAGCTTTCTTT.

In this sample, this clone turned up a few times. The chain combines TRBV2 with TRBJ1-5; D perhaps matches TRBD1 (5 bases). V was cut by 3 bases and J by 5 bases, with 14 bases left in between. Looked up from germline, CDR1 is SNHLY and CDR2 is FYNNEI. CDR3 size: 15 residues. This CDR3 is CASSEVSDTHQPQHF. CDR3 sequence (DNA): TGTGCCAGCAGTGAGGTTTCGGACACCCATCAGCCCCAGCATTTT.

The CDR3 region has the DNA TGTGCCAGCAGAAATTCGGCTGGAAACACCATATATTTT. Protein sequence: CASRNSAGNTIYF. The genes are TRBV12-3 or TRBV12-4 and TRBJ1-3; D gene unclear. Trimming left V 6 bases short and J 2 bases short, with 8 bases between. The CDR3 length is 13 residues.

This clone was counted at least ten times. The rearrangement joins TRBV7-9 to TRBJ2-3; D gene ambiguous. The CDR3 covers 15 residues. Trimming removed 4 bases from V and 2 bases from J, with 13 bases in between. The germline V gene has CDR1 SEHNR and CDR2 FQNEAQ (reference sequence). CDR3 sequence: CASSYGPQTTDTQYF. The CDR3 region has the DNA TGTGCCAGCAGCTACGGGCCCCAGACCACAGATACGCAGTATTTT. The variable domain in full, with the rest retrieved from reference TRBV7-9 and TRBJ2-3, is DTGVSQNPRHKITKRGQNVTFRCDPISEHNRLYWYRQTLGQGPEFLTYFQNEAQLEKSRLLSDRFSAERPKGSFSTLEIQRTEQGDSAMYLCASSYGPQTTDTQYFGPGTRLTVL.

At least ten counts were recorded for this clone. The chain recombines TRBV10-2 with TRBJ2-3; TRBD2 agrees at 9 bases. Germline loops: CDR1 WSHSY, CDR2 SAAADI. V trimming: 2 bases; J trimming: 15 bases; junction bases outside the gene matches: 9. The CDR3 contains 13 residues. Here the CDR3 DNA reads TGCGCCAGCAGTGAGGGGTCTAGCGGGGTAATTTATTTT. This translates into CASSEGSSGVIYF.

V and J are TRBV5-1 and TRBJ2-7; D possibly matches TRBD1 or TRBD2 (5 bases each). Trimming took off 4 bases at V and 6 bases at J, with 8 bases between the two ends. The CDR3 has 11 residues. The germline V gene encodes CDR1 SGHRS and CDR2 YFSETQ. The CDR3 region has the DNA TGCGCCAGCAGCGCAGGGACCGAGCAGTACTTC. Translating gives CASSAGTEQYF. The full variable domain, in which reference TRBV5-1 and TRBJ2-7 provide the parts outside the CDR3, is KAGVTQTPRYLIKTRGQQVTLSCSPISGHRSVSWYQQTPGQGLQFLFEYFSETQRNKGNFPGRFSGRQFSNSRSEMNVSTLELGDSALYLCASSAGTEQYFGPGTRLTVT.

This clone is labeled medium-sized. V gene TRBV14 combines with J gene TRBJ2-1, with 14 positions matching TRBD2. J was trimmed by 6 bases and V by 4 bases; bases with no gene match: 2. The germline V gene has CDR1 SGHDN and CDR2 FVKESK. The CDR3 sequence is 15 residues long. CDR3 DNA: TGTGCCAGCAGCCGCGGACTAGCGGGGGGCAATGAGCAGTTCTTC. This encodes CASSRGLAGGNEQFF.

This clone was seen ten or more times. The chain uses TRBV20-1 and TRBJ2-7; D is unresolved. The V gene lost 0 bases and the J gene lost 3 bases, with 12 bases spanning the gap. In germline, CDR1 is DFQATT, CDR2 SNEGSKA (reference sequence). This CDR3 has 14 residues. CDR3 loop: CSARDGEGIYEQYF. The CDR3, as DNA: TGCAGTGCTAGAGATGGGGAAGGGATCTACGAGCAGTACTTC.

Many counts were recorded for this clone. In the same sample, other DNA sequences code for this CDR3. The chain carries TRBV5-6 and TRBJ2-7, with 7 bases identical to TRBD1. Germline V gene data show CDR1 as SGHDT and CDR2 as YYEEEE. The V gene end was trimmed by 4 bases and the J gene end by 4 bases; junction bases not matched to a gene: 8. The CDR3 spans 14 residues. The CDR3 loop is CASSLTGSLYEQYF. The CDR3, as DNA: TGTGCCAGCAGCCTGACAGGGAGTCTGTACGAGCAGTACTTC.

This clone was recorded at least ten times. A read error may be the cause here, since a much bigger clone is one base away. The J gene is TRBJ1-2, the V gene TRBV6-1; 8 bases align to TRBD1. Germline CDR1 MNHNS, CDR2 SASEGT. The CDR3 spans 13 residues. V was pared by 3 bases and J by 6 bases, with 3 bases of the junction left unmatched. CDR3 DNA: TGTGCCAGCAGTGACCCAGGGGGCCATGGCTACACCTTC. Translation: CASSDPGGHGYTF.

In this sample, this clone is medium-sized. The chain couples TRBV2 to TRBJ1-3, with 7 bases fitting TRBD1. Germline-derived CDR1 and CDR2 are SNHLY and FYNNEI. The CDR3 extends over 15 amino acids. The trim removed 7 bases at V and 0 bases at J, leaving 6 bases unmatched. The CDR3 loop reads CASTEGQYSGNTIYF. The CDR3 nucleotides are TGTGCCAGCACCGAGGGACAGTACTCTGGAAACACCATATATTTT.

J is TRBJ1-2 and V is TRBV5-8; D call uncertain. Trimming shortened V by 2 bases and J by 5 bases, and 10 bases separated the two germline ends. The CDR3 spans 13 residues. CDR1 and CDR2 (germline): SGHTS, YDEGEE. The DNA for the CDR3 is TGTGCCAGCAGCTTTGTGCCAGGATATGGCTACACCTTC. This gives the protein CASSFVPGYGYTF. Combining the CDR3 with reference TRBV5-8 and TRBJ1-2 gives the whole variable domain EAGVTQSPTHLIKTRGQQATLRCSPISGHTSVYWYQQALGLGLQFLLWYDEGEERNRGNFPPRFSGRQFPNYSSELNVNALELEDSALYLCASSFVPGYGYTFGSGTRLTVV.

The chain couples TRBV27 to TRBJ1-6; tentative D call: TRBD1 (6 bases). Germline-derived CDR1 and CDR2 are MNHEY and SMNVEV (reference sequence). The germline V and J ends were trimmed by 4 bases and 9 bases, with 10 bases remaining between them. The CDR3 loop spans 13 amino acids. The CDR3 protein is CASSSGVGSPLHF. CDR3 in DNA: TGTGCCAGCAGTTCAGGGGTGGGTTCACCCCTCCACTTT.

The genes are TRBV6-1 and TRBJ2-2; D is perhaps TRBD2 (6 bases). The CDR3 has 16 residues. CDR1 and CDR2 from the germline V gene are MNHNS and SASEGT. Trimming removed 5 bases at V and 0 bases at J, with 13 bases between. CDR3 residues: CASSPQRAPNTGELFF. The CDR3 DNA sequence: TGTGCCAGCAGTCCCCAGCGGGCCCCGAACACCGGGGAGCTGTTTTTT.

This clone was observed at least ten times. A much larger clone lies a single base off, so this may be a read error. In DNA, the CDR3 is TGTGCCAGCAGCCCGGACAGTTCTGGGGCCAACGTCCCGACTTTC. Its translation is CASSPDSSGANVPTF. The chain has TRBV7-3 and TRBJ2-6, with D perhaps TRBD1 (6 bases). Per the germline V gene, CDR1 is SGHTA and CDR2 is FQGTGA. The CDR3 loop spans 15 amino acids.

The DNA for the CDR3 is TGTGCCAGCAGTGACTTTACCCCTAGCGGGGCCTTGGGGGAGCAGTACTTC. Translation gives CASSDFTPSGALGEQYF. The gene calls are TRBV6-1 and TRBJ2-7; 9 bases are shared with TRBD2. From germline, CDR1 is MNHNS and CDR2 SASEGT. The CDR3 consists of 17 residues. V shed 3 bases and J 7 bases; nucleotides not matched to a gene: 16.

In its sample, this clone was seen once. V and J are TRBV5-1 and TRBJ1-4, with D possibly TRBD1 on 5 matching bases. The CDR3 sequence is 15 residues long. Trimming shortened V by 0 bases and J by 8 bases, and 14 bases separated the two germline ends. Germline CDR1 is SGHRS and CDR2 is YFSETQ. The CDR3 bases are TGCGCCAGCAGCTTGGCCGGGGATAGGGACGAAAAACTGTTTTTT. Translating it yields CASSLAGDRDEKLFF.